This TCR beta chain was recovered during a study of early T cells in non-severe SARS-CoV-2 infection. This clonotype was picked up many times. TCRdb reanalysed the 5' RACE reads using MiXCR and keeps one entry per CDR3 protein. The data contain about 50,000 distinct CDR3 sequences, about 9.3% of them seen just once; the ten biggest clones take up 15%. Material: whole blood. The source is an adult who was a healthcare worker with PCR-confirmed SARS-CoV-2 infection or an uninfected control (not recorded which).

The CDR3 DNA reads TGTGCCAGCAGTCTAGCGGGCACAGATACGCAGTATTTT. As protein: CASSLAGTDTQYF. The chain joins TRBV14 to TRBJ2-3; 7 nucleotides match TRBD2. The germline gives CDR1 SGHDN, CDR2 FVKESK. This CDR3 is 13 amino acids long. J gave up 1 base and V 6 bases, and 1 base lay outside the gene matches.